This T cell receptor beta chain was sequenced for a study of control samples from healthy donors and cancer patients. The CDR3 is 15 amino acids. The ends lost 3 bases at V and 0 bases at J; junction bases unmatched: 4. Germline CDR1 reads SGHRS; CDR2 reads YFSETQ. The protocol was immunoSEQ multiplex PCR, while the TCRdb copy is restricted to in-frame clones and leaves out a portion. Here the sample spans roughly 130,000 clones, approximately 90% being singletons. The sequencing sample was made of blood. The chain couples TRBV5-1 to TRBJ1-2; 8 bases line up with TRBD1. The TCR comes from a man aged 18 to 35 in good health. The DNA of the CDR3 is TGCGCCAGCAGCTGGGGACAGGTAGCTAACTATGGCTACACCTTC. It codes for CASSWGQVANYGYTF.